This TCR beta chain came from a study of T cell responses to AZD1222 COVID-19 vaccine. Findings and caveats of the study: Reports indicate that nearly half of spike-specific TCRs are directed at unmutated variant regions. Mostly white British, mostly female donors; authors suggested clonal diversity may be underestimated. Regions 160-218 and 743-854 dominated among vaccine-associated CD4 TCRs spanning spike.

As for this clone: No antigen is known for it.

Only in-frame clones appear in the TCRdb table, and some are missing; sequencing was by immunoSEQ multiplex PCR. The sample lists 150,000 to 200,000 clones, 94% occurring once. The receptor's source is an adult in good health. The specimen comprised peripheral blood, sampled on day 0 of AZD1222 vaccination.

CDR3 coding DNA: TGCGCCAGCAGCTTGATCAGGGAGGATTCACCCCTCCACTTT. It encodes CASSLIREDSPLHF. The chain links TRBV5-1 to TRBJ1-6, with D possibly being TRBD1 (5 bases). The germline V gene has CDR1 SGHRS and CDR2 YFSETQ. The CDR3 is 14 amino acids. The ends were cut back, 1 base at V and 8 bases at J, with 10 bases in the middle.